This T cell receptor beta chain is drawn from a study of T cells in Graves' hyperthyroidism and ophthalmopathy (dated by TCRdb to between 2018 and 2021). Study-level background: Peripheral blood was collected at initial diagnosis, before any treatment. A discovery cohort of around 100 patients, fewer than 50 with Graves' ophthalmopathy and 57 with stable Graves' hyperthyroidism, was used to find distinguishing TCR V-J signatures. Whether ophthalmopathy could be predicted prospectively was tested in an independent validation cohort made up of roughly 19 hyperthyroidism patients plus 17 patients who later progressed to ophthalmopathy. For training and testing, the 100 or so patients in the discovery cohort were randomly divided in a 7:3 ratio. In addition, the study compared T-cell repertoires in thyroid tissue and in blood from roughly 6 Graves' hyperthyroidism patients. After blood sampling, hyperthyroidism patients were treated with methimazole at a starting dose of 30 mg daily, and ophthalmopathy patients were treated with high-dose intravenous methylprednisolone. According to the paper, TCR Vbeta CDR3 sequencing was carried out on 135 peripheral blood samples, which came from some 41 ophthalmopathy, around 75 hyperthyroidism and approximately 17 progressor patients. Beyond this particular receptor, the publication reports: Ophthalmopathy was separated from stable hyperthyroidism by a 13 V-J signature model, with just over 85% sensitivity and roughly 81% specificity obtained in cross-validation and 80%/75% obtained in testing. Blood samples also contained most of the expanded thyroid clonotypes (frequency above 0.001), which suggests that blood repertoires may reflect thyroid immune responses. Sample size was not statistically predetermined, and blinding of investigators to group allocation was not performed. In validation, progression to ophthalmopathy was predicted by the model with almost 71% sensitivity and 72.22% specificity, a median of about 6 months before onset.

CDR3 length: 13 amino acids, cysteine to phenylalanine. Only CDR3 DNA remains: 39 bases, in frame from the first base. Trimming takes 6 bases from V and 3 bases from J, and the germline ends sit 12 bases apart. This clonotype was recorded at least ten times. What this receptor recognizes is not known. Base qualities are not recorded, but no much larger clone differs from it by a single base. Amplification of TCR beta CDR3 regions was carried out from RNA transcripts. The TCR CDR3 was subjected to a first round of RT-PCR using the HTBI primer set and the Qiagen OneStep RT-PCR kit. A second multiplex PCR round built the libraries, followed by size selection and purification. The libraries were sequenced on an Illumina HiSeq2000 using paired-end 100 bp reads. The original methods were these. SOAPnuke was used to process the raw data, removing reads that contained adapters or uncalled bases, had a mean Phred below 15, or lacked an exact match to the constant primer or identifier. COPE v1.2.5 was used to merge high-quality paired reads, and clonotypes were defined as unique nucleotide sequences. MiTCR v1.1 was used to align clonotypes to the IMGT TRBV, TRBD and TRBJ reference segments. Only V-J combinations with frequency above 0.0001, covering roughly 99% of repertoires, were analysed. The TCS score was defined as the ratio of F50 (clonal expansion) to E x V (chaos), calculated using BLOSUM62-based TCRdist between CDR3 peptides within each V-J. Welch's t-statistics and random forest reduced around 520 V-J features to 13, which were used in a naive Bayes classifier (R e1071). The raw public data were reprocessed by TCRdb itself: fastp quality trimming at Q25, MiXCR clonotype calling, in-frame beta chains only. Rows are combined by CDR3 protein, so each entry shows the most common genes and DNA. The authors' filters were not applied to this entry. Within this sample are almost 350,000 distinct CDR3 sequences, with 15% to 20% of them counted one time only. Clones ranked in the top ten supply 15% to 18% of the sample.

Ophthalmopathy patients had moderately to severely active disease, Clinical Activity Score of at least 3, NOSPECS grade of at least 4, and duration under 3 months. The study excluded patients with uncontrolled infections, other autoimmune diseases, pregnancy or lactation. Clinical symptoms, serum thyroxine and TRAb, thyroid ultrasound, and orbital computed tomography formed the basis for the diagnoses. Ficoll-Paque density gradient centrifugation was used to isolate PBMCs from 10 ml of fresh peripheral blood. Trizol reagent was used to extract total RNA, and RNA quality was then checked on an Agilent 2100 Bioanalyzer.

The chain links TRBV12-3 or TRBV12-4 with TRBJ2-7; the D gene is perhaps TRBD1, from 7 matching bases. Sequencing used blood. The clonotype originates from a woman in her 40s with Graves' ophthalmopathy. This receptor has the CDR3 CASSAGQLYEQYF. In nucleotides, the sequence is TGTGCCAGCAGCGCGGGACAGCTCTACGAGCAGTACTTC.